These 27 T cell receptor beta chains came from one sample sequenced in a study of OX40 agonist ivuxolimab in advanced cancers. Profiling relied on immunoSEQ multiplex PCR, and the TCRdb table lists in-frame clones only, not all of them. The data show just over 90,000 clones, 85% to 95% seen once. Sequenced material: CD4+ or CD8+ T cells sorted from blood, taken in a trial of the OX40 agonist ivuxolimab. The receptors stem from an adult with an advanced solid tumor such as melanoma, head and neck, liver or kidney cancer.

The chain combines TRBV7-2 with TRBJ1-2, with 8 positions matching TRBD1. From germline, CDR1 is SGHTA and CDR2 FQGNSA. This CDR3 has 15 amino acids. The J segment lost 3 bases and the V segment lost 2 bases, leaving 5 bases of the junction unmatched. CDR3 bases: TGTGCCAGCAGCTTATATTTGACAGGGGACTATGGCTACACCTTC. Amino acids: CASSLYLTGDYGYTF.

The chain recombines TRBV11-2 with TRBJ1-1; TRBD1 agrees at 7 bases. The CDR3 covers 14 residues. The germline V gene has CDR1 SGHAT and CDR2 FQNNGV. Trimming took 5 bases from V and 0 from J; bases not matched to a gene: 3. CDR3 sequence (DNA): TGTGCCAGCAGCCAGGACAGGATGAACACTGAAGCTTTCTTT. This translates into CASSQDRMNTEAFF.

The chain is built from TRBV10-2 and TRBJ2-3; TRBD2 is a possible D gene (7 bases). Germline V gives CDR1 WSHSY, CDR2 SAAADI. V lost 4 bases and J 2 bases, leaving 13 bases between the germline ends. The CDR3 contains 15 residues. The CDR3 DNA follows: TGCGCCAGCAGTGGACGGGGGGCCGACACAGATACGCAGTATTTT. Protein sequence: CASSGRGADTDTQYF.

The chain couples TRBV5-6 to TRBJ2-3; perhaps D is TRBD1 or TRBD2 (5 bases each). This CDR3 is built from 17 residues. Germline values: CDR1 SGHDT, CDR2 YYEEEE. The V gene lost 2 bases and the J gene lost 1 base, with 17 bases spanning the gap. CDR3 sequence reads: CASSLSGRQGGTDTQYF. The DNA for the CDR3 is TGTGCCAGCAGCTTAAGCGGCAGGCAGGGTGGCACAGATACGCAGTATTTT.

CDR3 sequence reads: CASSIVSSGNTIYF. The DNA for the CDR3 is TGTGCCAGTAGTATCGTGAGCTCTGGAAACACCATATATTTT. The chain recombines TRBV19 with TRBJ1-3, with D unresolved. CDR1 and CDR2 (germline): LNHDA, SQIVND (reference sequence). The V and J ends lost 3 bases and 0 bases respectively, with 6 bases between them. This CDR3 region has 14 residues.

The J gene is TRBJ2-7, the V gene TRBV27; D possibly corresponds to TRBD2 (7 bases). The germline V gene encodes CDR1 MNHEY and CDR2 SMNVEV (reference sequence). The CDR3 sequence is 15 residues long. The V end was cut by 5 bases, the J end by 5 bases, with 19 bases between. Written as DNA, the CDR3 is TGTGCCAGCAGTCCACAGGGCGGGAGAGACAACGAGCAGTACTTC. It translates to CASSPQGGRDNEQYF.

V and J are TRBV29-1 and TRBJ1-2; D not resolved. V was trimmed by 2 bases and J by 5 bases, leaving 9 bases between them. The CDR3 totals 12 residues. Per germline, CDR1 SQVTM and CDR2 ANQGSEA. This chain's CDR3 is CSVERPLYGYTF. The CDR3 DNA follows: TGCAGCGTTGAACGGCCCCTTTATGGCTACACCTTC.

The gene calls are TRBV5-1 and TRBJ2-1, with D possibly matching TRBD1 (5 bases). The CDR3 totals 12 residues. V was cut by 0 bases and J by 14 bases, with 12 bases left in between. Germline V gives CDR1 SGHRS, CDR2 YFSETQ. CDR3 DNA sequence: TGCGCCAGCAGCTTGGAGGATTCCAGGGAGTTCTTC. Translated: CASSLEDSREFF.

This clone was seen only once. The V gene is TRBV30, the J gene TRBJ1-4; 7 nucleotides align to TRBD1. This CDR3 contains 14 residues. V lost 0 bases and J lost 5; bases outside the gene matches: 3. Per the germline V gene, CDR1 is GTSNPN and CDR2 is SVGIG (reference sequence). CDR3 nucleotides: TGTGCCTGGAGTGTAGACAGGGAAAATGAAAAACTGTTTTTT. Protein product: CAWSVDRENEKLFF.

This clone was observed once. The chain carries TRBV10-3 and TRBJ2-7, with 8 bases that match TRBD1. V lost 8 bases to trimming and J lost 2 bases; unmatched junction nucleotides: 5. The CDR3 runs 13 residues. The germline CDR1 and CDR2 sequences are ENHRY and SYGVKD. CDR3 sequence: CAIGSGGTYEQYF. DNA of the CDR3: TGTGCCATCGGATCAGGGGGCACCTACGAGCAGTACTTC.

The chain combines TRBV27 with TRBJ2-2, with 7 bases aligning to TRBD1. The germline gives CDR1 MNHEY, CDR2 SMNVEV (reference sequence). This CDR3 is 15 amino acids long. V was clipped by 8 bases and J by 1 base; unmatched bases: 7. The CDR3 DNA is TGTGCCAGCTGTACCGGGACAGAGAACACCGGGGAGCTGTTTTTT. Protein: CASCTGTENTGELFF.

The chain carries TRBV27 and TRBJ1-5, with D uncertain. V was shortened by 3 bases and J by 1 base, with 4 bases between the two germline ends. Germline CDR1 is MNHEY and CDR2 is SMNVEV (reference sequence). This CDR3 is 13 amino acids long. CDR3 in amino acids: CASSFFSNQPQHF. CDR3 in DNA: TGTGCCAGCAGTTTTTTCAGCAATCAGCCCCAGCATTTT.

This chain links TRBV30 with TRBJ1-3; tentative D call: TRBD1 (5 bases). Germline-derived CDR1 and CDR2 are GTSNPN and SVGIG (reference sequence). The ends were cut back, 1 base at V and 6 bases at J, with 16 bases in the middle. The CDR3 spans 15 residues. The CDR3: CAWSDLETEQNTIYF. In DNA form, the CDR3 reads TGTGCCTGGAGTGATCTTGAGACAGAGCAAAACACCATATATTTT.

The gene calls are TRBV14 and TRBJ1-1, with a weak D call TRBD1 (5 bases). The CDR3 contains 15 residues. Germline V gene data show CDR1 as SGHDN and CDR2 as FVKESK. V shed 4 bases and J shed 5 bases, with 17 bases lying between them. CDR3 loop: CASSPGWGEETEAFF. The CDR3 region has the DNA TGTGCCAGCAGCCCTGGATGGGGGGAGGAGACTGAAGCTTTCTTT.

The J gene is TRBJ1-1, the V gene TRBV5-6; 8 nucleotides agree with TRBD1. The CDR3 has 14 amino acids. The ends lost 2 bases at V and 1 base at J; junction bases unmatched: 1. Per the germline V gene, CDR1 is SGHDT and CDR2 is YYEEEE. In DNA form, the CDR3 reads TGTGCCAGCAGCTTCGGGACAGGGAACACTGAAGCTTTCTTT. Translation: CASSFGTGNTEAFF.

This sequence joins TRBV6-5 and TRBJ2-7, with 7 nucleotides matching TRBD1. The V gene's germline CDR1 is MNHEY and CDR2 SVGAGI. V lost 2 bases, J lost 1 base, and 5 bases stayed unmatched. The CDR3 has 15 amino acids. The chain's CDR3 is CASSYTGDSSYEQYF. DNA of the CDR3: TGTGCCAGCAGTTACACCGGGGACAGTTCCTACGAGCAGTACTTC.

J is TRBJ1-2 and V is TRBV5-6; a possible D gene is TRBD1 (5 bases). From germline, CDR1 is SGHDT and CDR2 YYEEEE. Trimming removed 4 bases from V and 4 bases from J, with 17 bases in between. The CDR3 has 15 residues. CDR3 nucleotides: TGTGCCAGCAGCCTAATTCCTGACAGCATCTATGGCTACACCTTC. Its protein product is CASSLIPDSIYGYTF.

The genes are TRBV7-8 and TRBJ1-5; 11 nucleotides match TRBD1. The CDR3 totals 16 residues. J gave up 7 bases and V 5 bases, and 10 bases lay outside the gene matches. CDR1 SGHVS and CDR2 FQNEAQ come from the germline V gene. This CDR3 reads CASSHGQGAAGQPQHF. CDR3 bases: TGTGCCAGCAGCCACGGACAGGGGGCAGCGGGACAGCCCCAGCATTTT.

This sequence joins TRBV27 and TRBJ2-2; D gene uncertain. Trimming took off 6 bases at V and 4 bases at J, with 9 bases between the two ends. The CDR3 sequence is 13 residues long. Looked up from germline, CDR1 is MNHEY and CDR2 is SMNVEV (reference sequence). CDR3 DNA sequence: TGTGCCAGCAGCCTCTCTCCCACCGGGGAGCTGTTTTTT. It codes for CASSLSPTGELFF.

The chain combines TRBV5-1 with TRBJ2-7, with a tentative D call TRBD1 (6 bases). The CDR3 loop spans 14 amino acids. CDR1 is SGHRS, CDR2 YFSETQ, per germline. Trimming removed 0 bases at V and 1 base at J, with 8 bases between. The CDR3 DNA sequence: TGCGCCAGCAGCTTGGTTACAGGGTCCTACGAGCAGTACTTC. This translates into CASSLVTGSYEQYF.

This chain connects TRBV5-4 to TRBJ2-7, with unresolved D. CDR3 length: 11 amino acids. Germline V gene lookup returns CDR1 SGHNT and CDR2 YYREEE (reference sequence). V lost 3 bases and J lost 3, with 4 bases in between. CDR3 amino acids: CASSSGYEQYF. As DNA, the CDR3 is TGTGCCAGCAGCTCCGGCTACGAGCAGTACTTC.

This sequence joins TRBV6-6 and TRBJ2-2; D is ambiguous. Germline CDR1 MNHNY, CDR2 SVGAGI (reference sequence). Trimming cost V 2 bases and J 2 bases, with 9 bases left between them. This CDR3 spans 15 amino acids. CDR3 protein: CASSYSLVNTGELFF. CDR3 nucleotides: TGTGCCAGCAGTTACAGCCTCGTCAACACCGGGGAGCTGTTTTTT.

Remarks on this clone: Germline and junction disagree at one end, which may indicate a read error. The J gene is TRBJ1-2, the V gene TRBV29-1, with a weak D call TRBD1 (5 bases). CDR3 length equals 14 residues. The germline CDR1 and CDR2 sequences are SQVTM and ANQGSEA. The chain's CDR3 is CSVKDQGGAYGYTF. The CDR3 bases are TGCAGCGTTAAAGATCAAGGAGGGGCCTATGGCTACACCTTC.

The chain has TRBV7-3 and TRBJ2-2; 8 bases map to TRBD2. CDR1 and CDR2 from the germline V gene are SGHTA and FQGTGA. The CDR3 has 15 residues. Trimming cost V 5 bases and J 5 bases; bases outside gene matches: 7. CDR3 residues: CASSPQREWTGELFF. The CDR3 coding sequence is TGTGCCAGCAGCCCCCAGCGGGAGTGGACCGGGGAGCTGTTTTTT.

The CDR3 spells CASSVDYSNTGELFF. In DNA form, the CDR3 reads TGTGCCAGCAGCGTAGACTACTCGAACACCGGGGAGCTGTTTTTT. This rearrangement joins TRBV9 to TRBJ2-2; D gene uncertain. The V gene's germline CDR1 is SGDLS and CDR2 YYNGEE. The V and J ends lost 0 bases and 0 bases respectively, with 6 bases between them. This CDR3 comprises 15 residues.

The rearrangement joins TRBV7-9 to TRBJ2-1; no firm D call. The V gene lost 1 base and the J gene lost 15 bases, with 13 bases spanning the gap. From germline, CDR1 is SEHNR and CDR2 FQNEAQ (reference sequence). The CDR3 loop spans 12 amino acids. Written as DNA, the CDR3 is TGTGCCAGCAGCTTAGTGGGAACCCTGATGTTCTTC. Its translation: CASSLVGTLMFF.

The rearrangement uses TRBV25-1 and TRBJ2-7, with TRBD1 as a possible D gene (5 bases). The germline V and J ends were trimmed by 4 bases and 4 bases, with 8 bases remaining between them. CDR3 length: 12 residues. Germline V gives CDR1 MGHDK, CDR2 SYGVNS. CDR3 coding DNA: TGTGCCAGCAGTGCGACAGAATACGAGCAGTACTTC. Its protein product is CASSATEYEQYF.